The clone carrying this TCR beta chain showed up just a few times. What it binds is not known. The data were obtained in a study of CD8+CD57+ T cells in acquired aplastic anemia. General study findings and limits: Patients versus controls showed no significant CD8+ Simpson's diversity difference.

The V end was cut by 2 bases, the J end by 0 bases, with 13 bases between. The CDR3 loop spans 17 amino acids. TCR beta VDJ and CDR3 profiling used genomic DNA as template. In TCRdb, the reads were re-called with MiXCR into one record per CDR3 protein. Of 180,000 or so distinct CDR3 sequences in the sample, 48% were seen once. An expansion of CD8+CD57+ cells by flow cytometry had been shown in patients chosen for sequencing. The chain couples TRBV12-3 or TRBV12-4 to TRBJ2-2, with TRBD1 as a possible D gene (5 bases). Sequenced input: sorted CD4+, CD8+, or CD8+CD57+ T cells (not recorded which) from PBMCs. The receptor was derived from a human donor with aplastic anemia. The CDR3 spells CASSLLSTTANTGELFF. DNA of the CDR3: TGTGCCAGCAGTTTACTCTCTACGACAGCGAACACCGGGGAGCTGTTTTTT.